Included here is one T cell receptor (beta chain) sequence, with context. Its antigen is undetermined. The data stem from a study of response to subunit inactivated influenza vaccine. Study findings and constraints: It was the authors' suggestion that each seasonal influenza vaccination recruits few new T cells.

TCRdb processed the RT-PCR reads anew with MiXCR; each CDR3 protein has one entry. The sample includes some 160,000 distinct CDR3 sequences, 9.5% to 13% seen only once; the top ten take approximately 13%. CDR3 size: 19 residues. Germline V lookup: CDR1 SGHNT, CDR2 YYREEE (reference sequence). V was clipped by 0 bases and J by 0 bases; unmatched bases: 5. The TCR originated in a man in his fifties or sixties who received an inactivated influenza vaccine. The chain couples TRBV5-4 to TRBJ2-4, with 14 bases matching TRBD2. Here the sequenced sample was non-naive T cells sorted from PBMCs, taken roughly 46 days after vaccination. For the CDR3, the DNA is TGTGCCAGCAGCTTGGCGGGACTAGCGGGGGTGCCAGCCAAAAACATTCAGTACTTC. Protein sequence: CASSLAGLAGVPAKNIQYF. The full variable domain, its missing parts supplied by reference TRBV5-4 and TRBJ2-4, is ETGVTQSPTHLIKTRGQQVTLRCSSQSGHNTVSWYQQALGQGPQFIFQYYREEENGRGNFPPRFSGLQFPNYSSELNVNALELDDSALYLCASSLAGLAGVPAKNIQYFGAGTRLSVL.